This T cell receptor (beta chain) was recovered during a study of CD8 T cells in Susac syndrome. About the study: When blood was collected, patients with Susac syndrome were therapy-naive, were taking corticosteroids, or were receiving intravenous immunoglobulin alone.

The RNA input was about 0.5 to 1 ug, and it was reverse transcribed with random hexamers. An immunoSEQ multiplex PCR generated amplified TCR beta CDR3 products spanning 54 Vbeta and 13 Jbeta. TCRdb reanalysed the immunoSEQ multiplex PCR reads using MiXCR and keeps one entry per CDR3 protein. The table has around 170,000 distinct CDR3 sequences, under 95% seen once. TCR beta sequencing was performed on blood CD8+ and CD4+ T cells. V lost 0 bases to trimming and J lost 0 bases, with 10 bases between them. The CDR3 extends over 16 amino acids. The V gene's germline CDR1 is SGHRS and CDR2 YFSETQ. Sequenced input: CD4+ T cells from PBMCs. The rearrangement joins TRBV5-1 to TRBJ2-1; D might be TRBD1 or TRBD2, each matching 6 bases. The sequence was collected from a human donor with Susac syndrome. Written as DNA, the CDR3 is TGCGCCAGCAGCTTGGGAGGGGGGAACTCCTACAATGAGCAGTTCTTC. Protein sequence: CASSLGGGNSYNEQFF.